Listed below are T cell receptor beta chains from one sample, sequenced in a study of spatial heterogeneity in lung cancer. Each CDR3 protein is one row after TCRdb ran MiXCR on the 5' RACE reads. The sample has tens of thousands of distinct CDR3 sequences; roughly 8.7% are singletons. The starting material was PBMCs, obtained at surgery. The receptors originated from a male donor with early-stage non-small cell lung cancer. Both conserved end residues are part of each CDR3. The D gene is left open where the match is weak. A row's size may be missing; if present it is once, few, many or a size class.

d_call	v_call	clone_size	j_call	cdr3_nt	cdr3_aa
TRBD1	TRBV5-1	-	TRBJ2-5	TGCGCCAGCAACCCGGACAGGGGGCGAGAGACCCAGTACTTC	CASNPDRGRETQYF
-	TRBV7-9	few	TRBJ2-5	TGTGCCAGCAGCTTGAGTGTGGAGACCCAGTACTTC	CASSLSVETQYF
-	TRBV28	many	TRBJ2-7	TGTGCCAGTAGGCGGGATTTCTCCTACGAGCAGTACTTC	CASRRDFSYEQYF
-	TRBV20-1	-	TRBJ2-3	TGCAGTGCTAGGGGGCGTCCCACAGATACGCAGTATTTT	CSARGRPTDTQYF
-	TRBV5-6	-	TRBJ2-1	TGTGCCAGCAGCTCAAAGGCTAGTTTCGACAATGAGCAGTTCTTC	CASSSKASFDNEQFF
-	TRBV19	few	TRBJ1-5	TGTGCCAGTAGCGACACGTTCGATCAGCCCCAGCATTTT	CASSDTFDQPQHF
-	TRBV20-1	few	TRBJ1-5	TGCAGTGCTCTGAGGGGGGGTAAGCAGCCCCAGCATTTT	CSALRGGKQPQHF
-	TRBV11-1	many	TRBJ2-3	TGTGCCAGCAGCGCCCAGGTCACAGATACGCAGTATTTT	CASSAQVTDTQYF
-	TRBV25-1	many	TRBJ1-6	TGTGCCAGCAGTGAATCGAAGGGGATCTCAAATTCACCCCTCCACTTT	CASSESKGISNSPLHF
-	TRBV29-1	-	TRBJ1-1	TGCAGCGTGTATACAGGTGGACGTGGAGCTTTCTTT	CSVYTGGRGAFF
TRBD2	TRBV9	-	TRBJ2-3	TGTGCCAGCAGCGTAGGTAGCGGGGCTAGCACAGATACGCAGTATTTT	CASSVGSGASTDTQYF
-	TRBV6-2/TRBV6-3	-	TRBJ1-2	TGTGCCAGCAGATTATCCCAGGGCGACAACTATGGCTACACCTTC	CASRLSQGDNYGYTF
TRBD1	TRBV5-5	-	TRBJ1-3	TGTGCCAGCAGCTTATGGGACAGGCCGGACACCATATATTTT	CASSLWDRPDTIYF